A single sample is the source of the 17 T cell receptor beta chains below, sequenced in a study of shared clonotypes between healthy human individuals (dated by TCRdb to 2018 to 2020). The method behind the library was the immunoSEQ multiplex PCR assay. As stored in TCRdb, this immuneACCESS dataset retains in-frame rearrangements with V and J assigned. A fraction of the clones does not appear; measured against another copy, unresolved V genes explain less than half of the discrepancy, and the remainder lacks a known reason. Across this sample there are over 850,000 clones, with around three quarters seen only once. The ten top clones hold around 0.47% of the sample. Sequencing was performed on memory CD4+ T cells from PBMCs. In light of the paper, this sample's cell subset or site label describes: CD45RA-negative fraction. The receptors shown here come from a young man in good health. Some clones in this sample may be carry-over from other donors' samples.

With respect to this clone: This sample also contains other DNA sequences that code for the same CDR3. The chain carries TRBV5-1 and TRBJ1-1, with TRBD1 matching 7 bases. V lost 0 bases to trimming and J lost 4 bases; unmatched junction nucleotides: 3. CDR1 is SGHRS, CDR2 YFSETQ, per germline. The CDR3 consists of 14 residues. In DNA, the CDR3 is TGCGCCAGCAGCTTGGGTCAGGGGGGCACTGAAGCTTTCTTT. It encodes CASSLGQGGTEAFF. The variable domain in full, completed from reference TRBV5-1 and TRBJ1-1, reads KAGVTQTPRYLIKTRGQQVTLSCSPISGHRSVSWYQQTPGQGLQFLFEYFSETQRNKGNFPGRFSGRQFSNSRSEMNVSTLELGDSALYLCASSLGQGGTEAFFGQGTRLTVV.

This rearrangement joins TRBV21-1 to TRBJ2-7; TRBD2 is the table's D call, not checked against the DNA. TRBV21-1 is described as a pseudogene. CDR3 size: 15 residues. The CDR3 DNA is TGTGCCAGCAGCAAGGACCGGCGGGAGAGGGGCGAGCAGTACTTC. Protein: CASSKDRRERGEQYF.

The chain employs TRBV7-9 and TRBJ1-4; 8 bases map to TRBD1. V shed 5 bases, J shed 7 bases, and the junction held 9 bases outside the gene matches. Looked up from germline, CDR1 is SEHNR and CDR2 is FQNEAQ (reference sequence). The CDR3 has 15 residues. In nucleotides, the CDR3 is TGTGCCAGCAGCCCCGGACAGGGTAGTGCTGAAAAACTGTTTTTT. Translation gives CASSPGQGSAEKLFF.

The rearrangement links TRBV20-1 to TRBJ1-2; no clear D. Germline lookup yields CDR1 DFQATT and CDR2 SNEGSKA (reference sequence). The CDR3 has 11 amino acids. V lost 7 bases and J 8 bases, leaving 14 bases between the germline ends. The CDR3 DNA reads as TGCAGTGTCCCGAAGGGTGGCGGCTACACCTTC. This gives the protein CSVPKGGGYTF.

Points on this clone: A read error may be the cause here, since a much bigger clone is one base away. The V gene is TRBV7-3, the J gene TRBJ2-6; D is possibly TRBD1 (6 bases). Per the germline V gene, CDR1 is SGHTA and CDR2 is FQGTGA. V lost 2 bases and J 2 bases, leaving 7 bases between the germline ends. This CDR3 spans 15 amino acids. In DNA, the CDR3 is TGTGCCAGCAGCTTACCAGGGGCTGGGGCCAACGTCCTGACTTTC. Its protein is CASSLPGAGANVLTF.

The chain employs TRBV10-1 and TRBJ2-3; 12 bases map to TRBD2. Per germline, CDR1 WNHNN and CDR2 SYGVQD (reference sequence). This CDR3 spans 15 amino acids. Trimming took 4 bases from V and 6 from J; bases not matched to a gene: 5. The CDR3 bases are TGCGCCAGCAGTGGGACTAGCGGGACATCGGATACGCAGTATTTT. Its translation: CASSGTSGTSDTQYF.

The CDR3 protein is CASGSGVLSGPSGNTIYF. The DNA for the CDR3 is TGTGCCAGCGGATCAGGGGTTCTCAGCGGACCCTCTGGAAACACCATATATTTT. This chain connects TRBV28 to TRBJ1-3; tentatively, D is TRBD1 (6 bases). This CDR3 region has 18 residues. Germline V gene data show CDR1 as MDHEN and CDR2 as SYDVKM. V was clipped by 8 bases and J by 0 bases, with 23 bases between them.

The chain links TRBV7-9 to TRBJ2-1; 7 bases agree with TRBD2. The CDR3 has 16 amino acids. V gave up 5 bases and J gave up 3 bases; unmatched junction bases: 10. Looked up from germline, CDR1 is SEHNR and CDR2 is FQNEAQ (reference sequence). The CDR3 reads CASSPFLAEFYNEQFF. DNA for the CDR3: TGTGCCAGCAGCCCTTTTCTAGCGGAGTTCTACAATGAGCAGTTCTTC.

This clone was seen many times. V is TRBV5-1 and J is TRBJ2-3; 8 bases line up with TRBD1. From germline, CDR1 is SGHRS and CDR2 YFSETQ. The CDR3 consists of 16 residues. J gave up 2 bases and V 3 bases, and 8 bases lay outside the gene matches. CDR3 region: CASSSRDRTFTDTQYF. The CDR3 nucleotides are TGCGCCAGCAGCTCCAGGGACAGGACATTCACAGATACGCAGTATTTT.

The V gene is TRBV5-1, the J gene TRBJ2-1; D is tentatively TRBD1 or TRBD2 (6 bases each). V lost 2 bases and J lost 10, with 13 bases in between. The CDR3 is 13 residues long. Germline loops: CDR1 SGHRS, CDR2 YFSETQ. DNA for the CDR3: TGCGCCAGCAGCTTTCCGGGGGCAGGGGAGCAGTTCTTC. As protein: CASSFPGAGEQFF.

The V gene is TRBV29-1, the J gene TRBJ2-5; D gene unclear. The CDR3 totals 13 residues. Germline V gives CDR1 SQVTM, CDR2 ANQGSEA. The V end was cut by 4 bases, the J end by 5 bases, with 14 bases between. The CDR3: CSVGFVRRETQYF. CDR3 sequence (DNA): TGCAGCGTTGGGTTCGTGCGTCGGGAGACCCAGTACTTC.

The V call is TRBV7-8, the J call TRBJ1-1, with unresolved D. Germline V gives CDR1 SGHVS, CDR2 FQNEAQ. Trimming stripped 4 bases from V and 1 base from J, with 13 bases between. The CDR3 loop spans 15 amino acids. Here the CDR3 reads CASSSPFKSNTEAFF. In DNA, the CDR3 is TGTGCCAGCAGCTCACCATTTAAATCGAACACTGAAGCTTTCTTT.

Comments on this clone: Other DNA sequences in the same sample also yield this CDR3. The rearrangement uses TRBV5-1 and TRBJ1-5, with 8 bases identical to TRBD1. CDR1 SGHRS and CDR2 YFSETQ come from the germline V gene. This CDR3 has 14 amino acids. Losses at the gene ends were 4 bases for V and 1 base for J; bases not matched to a gene: 1. The CDR3 is CASSQGASNQPQHF. The CDR3 DNA is TGCGCCAGCAGCCAGGGGGCGAGCAATCAGCCCCAGCATTTT. The variable domain in full, completed from reference TRBV5-1 and TRBJ1-5, reads KAGVTQTPRYLIKTRGQQVTLSCSPISGHRSVSWYQQTPGQGLQFLFEYFSETQRNKGNFPGRFSGRQFSNSRSEMNVSTLELGDSALYLCASSQGASNQPQHFGDGTRLSIL.

The rearrangement links TRBV28 to TRBJ1-2; tentative D call: TRBD1 (5 bases). The V gene's germline CDR1 is MDHEN and CDR2 SYDVKM. CDR3 length: 13 amino acids. Trimming stripped 5 bases from V and 4 bases from J, with 11 bases between. This CDR3 is CASSPGPSYGYTF. CDR3 bases: TGTGCCAGCAGTCCGGGACCTAGCTATGGCTACACCTTC.

The rearrangement uses TRBV7-9 and TRBJ2-7; D is possibly TRBD2 (6 bases). This CDR3 has 18 amino acids. Germline V gene sequence: CDR1 SEHNR, CDR2 FQNEAQ (reference sequence). V gave up 4 bases and J gave up 3 bases, with 25 bases separating them. CDR3 sequence reads: CASSSERVGVWGIYEQYF. Here the CDR3 DNA reads TGTGCCAGCAGCTCAGAGCGGGTCGGAGTCTGGGGGATCTACGAGCAGTACTTC.

The gene calls are TRBV7-2 and TRBJ2-3; D call uncertain. The CDR3 extends over 14 amino acids. V was trimmed by 3 bases and J by 5 bases, leaving 12 bases between them. Germline CDR1 SGHTA, CDR2 FQGNSA. Here the CDR3 reads CASSLLMRGDTQYF. CDR3 DNA sequence: TGTGCCAGCAGCTTGCTCATGCGCGGAGATACGCAGTATTTT.

This chain links TRBV11-2 with TRBJ2-2, with TRBD1 as a possible D gene (5 bases). Germline values: CDR1 SGHAT, CDR2 FQNNGV. The CDR3 sequence is 17 residues long. Trimming removed 4 bases at V and 5 bases at J, with 20 bases between. The CDR3: CASSYSPGAAETGELFF. For the CDR3, the DNA is TGTGCCAGCAGCTATTCCCCTGGGGCGGCCGAAACCGGGGAGCTGTTTTTT.